These 5 T cell receptor beta chains came from one sample sequenced in a study of blood T cells in healthy people across ages. A sample-barcoded 5' primer and a J-beta primer mix were used in a second PCR of about 7 to 12 cycles. TCRdb fed the 5' RACE reads into MiXCR, producing one record per CDR3 protein. Among roughly 1,300,000 distinct CDR3 sequences listed, 45% to 70% were seen once. The sample comprised blood. These receptors all come from a young man in good health.

This clonotype was observed a handful of times. The chain is built from TRBV13 and TRBJ2-7; TRBD1 matches at 8 bases. The end of the DNA aligns better with TRBJ2-5, so the J call may be wrong. CDR3 size: 14 residues. Germline CDR1 is PRHDT and CDR2 is FYEKMQ (reference sequence). The CDR3 nucleotides are TGTGCCAGCGTCCGGACAGGGCTTCTAGAGACCCAGTACTTC. Protein sequence: CASVRTGLLETQYF.

This rearrangement joins TRBV6-5 to TRBJ1-2; D gene uncertain. From germline, CDR1 is MNHEY and CDR2 SVGAGI. V was clipped by 0 bases and J by 7 bases, with 12 bases between them. The CDR3 runs to 14 residues. The CDR3 DNA follows: TGTGCCAGCAGTTACTCATCTCAGGTCGCTGGCTACACCTTC. Its protein is CASSYSSQVAGYTF.

The J gene is TRBJ1-2, the V gene TRBV6-6; D is unclear. The ends were cut back, 1 base at V and 0 bases at J, with 9 bases in the middle. The germline CDR1 and CDR2 sequences are MNHNY and SVGAGI (reference sequence). CDR3 length: 15 amino acids. DNA for the CDR3: TGTGCCAGCAGTTACTACCCTTCCGCTAACTATGGCTACACCTTC. Translated: CASSYYPSANYGYTF.

Comments on this clonotype: Its ends do not fully match the called genes, so a read error is possible. The chain uses TRBV6-2 or TRBV6-3 and TRBJ1-5; TRBD1 agrees at 9 bases. The CDR3 totals 15 residues. Germline-derived CDR1 and CDR2 are MNHEY and SVGEGT. The CDR3 region is CASSPEDRGKQPQHF. The CDR3 DNA reads TGTGCCAGCAGCCCCGAGGACAGGGGCAAGCAGCCCCAGCATTTT.

The genes are TRBV11-1 and TRBJ2-7; no firm D call. The V gene lost 2 bases and the J gene lost 5 bases, with 10 bases spanning the gap. Germline V CDR1 and CDR2: SGHAT, FQDESV (reference sequence). This CDR3 has 13 residues. CDR3 in amino acids: CASSLTDTDEQYF. As DNA, the CDR3 is TGTGCCAGCAGCTTAACGGATACTGACGAGCAGTACTTC.